This T cell receptor beta chain was captured in a study of T cell responses to AZD1222 COVID-19 vaccine (dated by TCRdb to 2020 to 2022). Regarding the research as a whole: AZD1222 recipients given second doses at about 4 weeks or at about 12 weeks were pooled, since spike-specific TCR depth and breadth were not found to differ between the two schedules. A total of about 230 trial participants underwent TCR sequencing, of whom 207 received two doses of AZD1222 and around 25 received two doses of the MenACWY control vaccine. Trial participants were enrolled by age into 18-55, 56-69 and 70-plus year subgroups, with around 140, 26 and 57 TCR-sequenced participants respectively.

About this clone itself: The specificity of this receptor is unknown. It has no much larger one-base neighbor in the sample; base qualities were not kept.

The CDR3 regions of human TCRbeta chains were analyzed by immunosequencing. The paper's processing steps were these. Repertoire TCRs were matched against a reference library of SARS-CoV-2-specific TCRs generated with the MIRA antigen-specificity platform. Breadth was defined as the fraction of unique TCRs that were SARS-CoV-2-associated, and depth was defined as the fraction of total T cells that were SARS-CoV-2-associated. Using the MIRA data, each spike-specific TCR was mapped to the spike region that the TCR reacts to and placed in a CD4 or CD8 class. Log10-transformed breadth and depth values were compared by one-way ANOVA with Sidak's multiple comparisons tests. TCRdb took over this immuneACCESS table, retaining in-frame rearrangements with V and J assigned. Such tables are incomplete; in checked studies, under half of the missing clones stem from an unresolved V gene, and the remainder is unexplained. V and J calls and clone size come straight from that table; D and trimming were deduced from the DNA. The sample yields over 45,000 clones; approximately 85% were counted once. Together, the top ten hold more than 13% of the sample.

CDR1 and CDR2 are drawn from the germline V gene (reference sequence): LNHDA, SQIVND. V is cut by 6 bases and J by 2 bases, and the space between the germline ends is 5 bases. Reading from cysteine to phenylalanine, the CDR3 counts 12 amino acids. The sequence is cut down to CDR3 DNA, 36 bases in frame from base 1. Results the study describes overall, beyond this receptor: No day 14 peak-response samples were available, so repertoires were characterized only after the peak T cell response. Participants were mostly white British and included more females than males, and it was suggested by the authors that clonal diversity may have been underestimated. CD4 TCRs associated with the vaccine covered the entire spike protein, and the dominant responses were in regions 160-218 and 743-854. Spike-specific TCR breadth and depth rose significantly after two AZD1222 doses compared with day 0 and with MenACWY recipients. The 56-69-year group was small, and its depth increase did not reach significance, likely because of low power. Conclusions about previously exposed vaccinees were limited because only six AZD1222 recipients were SARS-CoV-2 seropositive at baseline. Nearly half of unique spike-specific TCRs reportedly recognized epitopes outside regions mutated in the B.1.351 and B.1.1.7 variants.

The time point label, read with the paper, signifies: baseline before first vaccination. Vaccinee samples were obtained from the UK trials COV001 and COV002, which included a single-blind randomized controlled phase 2/3 trial of AZD1222 (ChAdOx1 nCoV-19) in healthy adults. For TCRbeta chain sequencing, PBMC samples from trial participants were taken at day 0 and at day 28 after the second dose. The rearrangement combines TRBV19 with TRBJ1-5; the D gene identity is not certain. The sample was peripheral blood, taken on day 0 of AZD1222 vaccination. The sequence was collected from an adult in good health. DNA sequence: TGTGCCAGTAGGCTGGGCAATCAGCCCCAGCATTTT. This is translated as CASRLGNQPQHF. Joined to the reference TRBV19 and TRBJ1-5 proteins, this CDR3 gives the full variable domain: DGGITQSPKYLFRKEGQNVTLSCEQNLNHDAMYWYRQDPGQGLRLIYYSQIVNDFQKGDIAEGYSVSREKKESFPLTVTSAQKNPTAFYLCASRLGNQPQHFGDGTRLSIL.